This paragraph covers one T cell receptor (beta chain) sequence. Its antigen is as yet unknown. The sample comes from a study of T cell responses to AZD1222 COVID-19 vaccine. The germline V gene encodes CDR1 GTSNPN and CDR2 SVGIG (reference sequence). This CDR3 contains 15 residues. V was pared by 5 bases and J by 0 bases, with 14 bases between. The study, taken as a whole, reports: Most donors were white British, females outnumbered males, and clonal diversity was possibly underestimated.

Assay used: immunoSEQ multiplex PCR; TCRdb lists only in-frame clones, some missing. The data show approximately 120,000 clones, with around 90% seen just once and about 27% held by the top ten. The sequencing here drew on peripheral blood, taken on day 0 of AZD1222 vaccination. The chain is built from TRBV30 and TRBJ2-1; TRBD2 is a possible D gene (6 bases). This TCR derives from an adult in good health. DNA of the CDR3: TGTGCCTGGGAGGAGGGCAGCAGCTCCTACAATGAGCAGTTCTTC. As protein: CAWEEGSSSYNEQFF.